The clone carrying this TCR beta chain was found a few times. What it binds is not known. The sample is drawn from a study of CD8 T cells in ankylosing spondylitis. Study results and caveats: Prior work had noted some motif variants in reactive arthritis blood and synovial fluid. Several highly homologous variants formed a TCR beta motif that appeared characteristic of ankylosing spondylitis blood. Disease-linked clones reportedly showed significant enrichment in matched ankylosing spondylitis synovial fluid.

Each TCR beta library was made by quantitative 5'-RACE that incorporated molecular barcodes. MiXCR, applied by TCRdb to the 5' RACE reads, yields one record per CDR3 protein. Here the sample spans nearly 350,000 distinct CDR3 sequences, roughly 14% being singletons. Material: blood, either unsorted or a sorted T cell fraction (not recorded which). The sequence was collected from a male donor with ankylosing spondylitis or in good health (not recorded which).

The CDR3 spells CASSVAGQGADTQYF. CDR3 nucleotide sequence: TGTGCCAGCAGCGTAGCGGGACAGGGGGCAGATACGCAGTATTTT. The chain joins TRBV9 to TRBJ2-3; 11 bases map to TRBD1. The CDR3 sequence is 15 residues long. Germline values: CDR1 SGDLS, CDR2 YYNGEE. V lost 0 bases, J lost 4 bases, and 1 base stayed unmatched.